The 17 T cell receptor beta chains given below trace back to one sample, sequenced in a study of shared clonotypes between healthy human individuals. Data came from immunoSEQ multiplex PCR; TCRdb stores just in-frame clones and leaves some out. The sample includes roughly 1,600,000 clones, roughly 98.5% of them seen just once. Sequencing was carried out using naive CD4+ T cells sorted from blood. Described subset: CD45RA+ positively selected. The receptors shown here come from a man aged 25 to 45 in good health.

This rearrangement joins TRBV13 to TRBJ1-3, with TRBD1 identical over 9 bases. V shed 3 bases, J shed 0 bases, and the junction held 9 bases outside the gene matches. This CDR3 spans 18 amino acids. CDR1 and CDR2 (germline): PRHDT, FYEKMQ (reference sequence). Written as DNA, the CDR3 is TGTGCCAGCAGCTTCATTCGGGACAGGGAACTCTCTGGAAACACCATATATTTT. Its translation: CASSFIRDRELSGNTIYF.

This clone is a singleton in its sample. The CDR3 DNA is TGTGCCAGCAGTGGACAGGGGTTTATTCAGCCCCAGCATTTT. Amino acid sequence: CASSGQGFIQPQHF. This chain joins TRBV2 and TRBJ1-5, with 8 positions matching TRBD1. Germline V CDR1 and CDR2: SNHLY, FYNNEI. CDR3 size: 14 residues. The V segment lost 4 bases and the J segment 6 bases; nucleotides outside the gene matches: 5. The full variable domain, with the rest looked up from reference TRBV2 and TRBJ1-5, is EPEVTQTPSHQVTQMGQEVILRCVPISNHLYFYWYRQILGQKVEFLVSFYNNEISEKSEIFDDQFSVERPDGSNFTLKIRSTKLEDSAMYFCASSGQGFIQPQHFGDGTRLSIL.

The chain joins TRBV28 to TRBJ1-2; a weak D match, TRBD1 (6 bases). The length of the CDR3 is 12 residues. The V gene lost 11 bases and the J gene lost 0 bases, with 10 bases spanning the gap. The germline gives CDR1 MDHEN, CDR2 SYDVKM. The CDR3 is CAGWTANYGYTF. The CDR3 DNA reads as TGTGCCGGCTGGACAGCTAACTATGGCTACACCTTC.

The rearrangement links TRBV15 to TRBJ1-1; no clear D gene. CDR1 LNHNV and CDR2 YYDKDF come from the germline V gene (reference sequence). Trimming left V 0 bases short and J 0 bases short, with 11 bases between. There are 16 residues in the CDR3. The CDR3 sequence is CATSRDLRVLNTEAFF. In DNA form, the CDR3 reads TGTGCCACCAGCAGAGACCTAAGAGTTTTGAACACTGAAGCTTTCTTT. Drawing the rest from reference TRBV15 and TRBJ1-1, the complete variable domain is DAMVIQNPRYQVTQFGKPVTLSCSQTLNHNVMYWYQQKSSQAPKLLFHYYDKDFNNEADTPDNFQSRRPNTSFCFLDIRSPGLGDTAMYLCATSRDLRVLNTEAFFGQGTRLTVV.

V usage is TRBV28 and J usage is TRBJ2-1, with D possibly matching TRBD2 (5 bases). The CDR3 covers 17 residues. Per germline, CDR1 MDHEN and CDR2 SYDVKM. With 5 bases removed from V and 4 bases from J, the gap between germline ends came to 21 bases. The CDR3 region is CASSIPFTRKVYNEQFF. The CDR3, as DNA: TGTGCCAGCAGTATCCCTTTTACTAGGAAAGTATACAATGAGCAGTTCTTC.

A remark on this clone: Other DNA sequences of this sample code for an identical CDR3. V usage is TRBV9 and J usage is TRBJ1-1; weak D call: TRBD1 (5 bases). Trimming removed 5 bases at V and 1 base at J, with 9 bases between. The CDR3 sequence is 13 residues long. Germline V CDR1 and CDR2: SGDLS, YYNGEE. The CDR3, as DNA: TGTGCCAGCAGTCAGGGTGGGAACACTGAAGCTTTCTTT. This translates into CASSQGGNTEAFF.

This clone was counted a single time. The V gene is TRBV10-3, the J gene TRBJ2-3; D might be TRBD1 (5 bases). The CDR3 totals 14 residues. Trimming took 10 bases from V and 1 from J, leaving 15 bases between them. The germline CDR1 and CDR2 sequences are ENHRY and SYGVKD. CDR3 in DNA: TGTGCCAGCAGGGATACCAGAGGCACAGATACGCAGTATTTT. Amino acid sequence: CASRDTRGTDTQYF.

On this clone: The same CDR3 is also encoded by other DNA sequences in this sample. This chain uses TRBV11-2 with TRBJ1-4; D ambiguous. Germline CDR1 and CDR2: SGHAT and FQNNGV. The CDR3 is 13 residues long. Trimming stripped 1 base from V and 8 bases from J, with 8 bases between. In DNA form, the CDR3 reads TGTGCCAGCAGCTTAGGGGTTTCGGAAAAACTGTTTTTT. This translates into CASSLGVSEKLFF.

J is TRBJ2-7 and V is TRBV6-6; no definite D call. With 5 bases removed from V and 3 bases from J, the gap between germline ends came to 8 bases. This CDR3 is 12 amino acids long. Germline V gene sequence: CDR1 MNHNY, CDR2 SVGAGI (reference sequence). The chain's CDR3 is CASSPSRYEQYF. CDR3 nucleotide sequence: TGTGCCAGCAGTCCCAGCCGCTACGAGCAGTACTTC.

A word on this clone: The germline gene is not matched at one end of the junction; a read error may be the cause. V is TRBV6-1 and J is TRBJ1-5, with D unresolved. The CDR3 length is 16 residues. The V gene's germline CDR1 is MNHNS and CDR2 SASEGT. Here the CDR3 DNA reads TGTGCCAGCAGTGAAGGGTCTATATACCCCGGCAGACCCCCGGGTTTT. This gives the protein CASSEGSIYPGRPPGF.

V and J are TRBV5-5 and TRBJ2-1; 8 nucleotides agree with TRBD1. The junction had 12 bases not matched to a gene; V was cut back by 0 bases and J by 1 base. CDR3 length: 19 residues. CDR1 and CDR2 from the germline V gene are SGHKS and YYEKEE (reference sequence). This CDR3 reads CASSLVGQVLLGSYNEQFF. The CDR3 DNA follows: TGTGCCAGCAGCTTGGTGGGACAGGTCTTGCTGGGGTCCTACAATGAGCAGTTCTTC.

The rearrangement uses TRBV28 and TRBJ2-7; D remains unclear. The V end was cut by 2 bases, the J end by 4 bases, with 12 bases between. The CDR3 extends over 14 amino acids. Germline loops: CDR1 MDHEN, CDR2 SYDVKM. CDR3 loop: CASSLLARWYEQYF. The CDR3 coding sequence is TGTGCCAGCAGTTTACTCGCCCGTTGGTACGAGCAGTACTTC. The full variable domain, completed using reference TRBV28 and TRBJ2-7, is DVKVTQSSRYLVKRTGEKVFLECVQDMDHENMFWYRQDPGLGLRLIYFSYDVKMKEKGDIPEGYSVSREKKERFSLILESASTNQTSMYLCASSLLARWYEQYFGPGTRLTVT.

CDR3 in DNA: TGTGCCAGTAGTATAGTAAAGGGGTCCTATACCTACGAGCAGTACTTC. The encoded protein is CASSIVKGSYTYEQYF. The chain uses TRBV19 and TRBJ2-7; maybe TRBD1 (5 bases). In germline, CDR1 is LNHDA, CDR2 SQIVND (reference sequence). CDR3 length equals 16 residues. The V gene lost 1 base and the J gene lost 2 bases, with 15 bases spanning the gap.

V gene TRBV10-2 combines with J gene TRBJ2-1; 10 bases agree with TRBD1. This CDR3 spans 15 amino acids. Germline loops: CDR1 WSHSY, CDR2 SAAADI. V lost 6 bases and J lost 2; bases outside the gene matches: 4. This CDR3 reads CASRGTGVPYNEQFF. CDR3 bases: TGCGCCAGCAGAGGGACAGGGGTTCCCTACAATGAGCAGTTCTTC.

In this sample, this clone turned up once. The chain has TRBV7-9 and TRBJ2-3, with D maybe TRBD2 (6 bases). CDR3 length equals 16 residues. With 5 bases removed from V and 1 base from J, the gap between germline ends came to 16 bases. Germline assignment: CDR1 SEHNR and CDR2 FQNEAQ (reference sequence). The chain's CDR3 is CASSRAATGGTDTQYF. For the CDR3, the DNA is TGTGCCAGCAGCCGTGCAGCTACGGGGGGCACAGATACGCAGTATTTT. The full variable domain, completed using reference TRBV7-9 and TRBJ2-3, is DTGVSQNPRHKITKRGQNVTFRCDPISEHNRLYWYRQTLGQGPEFLTYFQNEAQLEKSRLLSDRFSAERPKGSFSTLEIQRTEQGDSAMYLCASSRAATGGTDTQYFGPGTRLTVL.

As regards this clone: Other DNA sequences from this sample encode an identical CDR3 as well. The chain joins TRBV30 to TRBJ2-3; the match to TRBD2 covers 10 bases. CDR3 length: 16 residues. Germline CDR1 is GTSNPN and CDR2 is SVGIG (reference sequence). The trim removed 0 bases at V and 1 base at J, leaving 4 bases unmatched. This chain's CDR3 is CAWSVGLAGGTDTQYF. CDR3 nucleotide sequence: TGTGCCTGGAGTGTAGGCCTAGCGGGAGGCACAGATACGCAGTATTTT.

The chain joins TRBV7-3 to TRBJ2-7; the D gene could be TRBD1 or TRBD2 (5 bases each). The CDR3 loop spans 14 amino acids. V was clipped by 0 bases and J by 6 bases, with 12 bases between them. Germline CDR1 is SGHTA and CDR2 is FQGTGA. CDR3 sequence: CASSLTGVVSEQYF. In DNA form, the CDR3 reads TGTGCCAGCAGCTTAACGGGGGTAGTTTCCGAGCAGTACTTC. The full variable domain, with the rest looked up from reference TRBV7-3 and TRBJ2-7, is GAGVSQTPSNKVTEKGKYVELRCDPISGHTALYWYRQSLGQGPEFLIYFQGTGAADDSGLPNDRFFAVRPEGSVSTLKIQRTERGDSAVYLCASSLTGVVSEQYFGPGTRLTVT.